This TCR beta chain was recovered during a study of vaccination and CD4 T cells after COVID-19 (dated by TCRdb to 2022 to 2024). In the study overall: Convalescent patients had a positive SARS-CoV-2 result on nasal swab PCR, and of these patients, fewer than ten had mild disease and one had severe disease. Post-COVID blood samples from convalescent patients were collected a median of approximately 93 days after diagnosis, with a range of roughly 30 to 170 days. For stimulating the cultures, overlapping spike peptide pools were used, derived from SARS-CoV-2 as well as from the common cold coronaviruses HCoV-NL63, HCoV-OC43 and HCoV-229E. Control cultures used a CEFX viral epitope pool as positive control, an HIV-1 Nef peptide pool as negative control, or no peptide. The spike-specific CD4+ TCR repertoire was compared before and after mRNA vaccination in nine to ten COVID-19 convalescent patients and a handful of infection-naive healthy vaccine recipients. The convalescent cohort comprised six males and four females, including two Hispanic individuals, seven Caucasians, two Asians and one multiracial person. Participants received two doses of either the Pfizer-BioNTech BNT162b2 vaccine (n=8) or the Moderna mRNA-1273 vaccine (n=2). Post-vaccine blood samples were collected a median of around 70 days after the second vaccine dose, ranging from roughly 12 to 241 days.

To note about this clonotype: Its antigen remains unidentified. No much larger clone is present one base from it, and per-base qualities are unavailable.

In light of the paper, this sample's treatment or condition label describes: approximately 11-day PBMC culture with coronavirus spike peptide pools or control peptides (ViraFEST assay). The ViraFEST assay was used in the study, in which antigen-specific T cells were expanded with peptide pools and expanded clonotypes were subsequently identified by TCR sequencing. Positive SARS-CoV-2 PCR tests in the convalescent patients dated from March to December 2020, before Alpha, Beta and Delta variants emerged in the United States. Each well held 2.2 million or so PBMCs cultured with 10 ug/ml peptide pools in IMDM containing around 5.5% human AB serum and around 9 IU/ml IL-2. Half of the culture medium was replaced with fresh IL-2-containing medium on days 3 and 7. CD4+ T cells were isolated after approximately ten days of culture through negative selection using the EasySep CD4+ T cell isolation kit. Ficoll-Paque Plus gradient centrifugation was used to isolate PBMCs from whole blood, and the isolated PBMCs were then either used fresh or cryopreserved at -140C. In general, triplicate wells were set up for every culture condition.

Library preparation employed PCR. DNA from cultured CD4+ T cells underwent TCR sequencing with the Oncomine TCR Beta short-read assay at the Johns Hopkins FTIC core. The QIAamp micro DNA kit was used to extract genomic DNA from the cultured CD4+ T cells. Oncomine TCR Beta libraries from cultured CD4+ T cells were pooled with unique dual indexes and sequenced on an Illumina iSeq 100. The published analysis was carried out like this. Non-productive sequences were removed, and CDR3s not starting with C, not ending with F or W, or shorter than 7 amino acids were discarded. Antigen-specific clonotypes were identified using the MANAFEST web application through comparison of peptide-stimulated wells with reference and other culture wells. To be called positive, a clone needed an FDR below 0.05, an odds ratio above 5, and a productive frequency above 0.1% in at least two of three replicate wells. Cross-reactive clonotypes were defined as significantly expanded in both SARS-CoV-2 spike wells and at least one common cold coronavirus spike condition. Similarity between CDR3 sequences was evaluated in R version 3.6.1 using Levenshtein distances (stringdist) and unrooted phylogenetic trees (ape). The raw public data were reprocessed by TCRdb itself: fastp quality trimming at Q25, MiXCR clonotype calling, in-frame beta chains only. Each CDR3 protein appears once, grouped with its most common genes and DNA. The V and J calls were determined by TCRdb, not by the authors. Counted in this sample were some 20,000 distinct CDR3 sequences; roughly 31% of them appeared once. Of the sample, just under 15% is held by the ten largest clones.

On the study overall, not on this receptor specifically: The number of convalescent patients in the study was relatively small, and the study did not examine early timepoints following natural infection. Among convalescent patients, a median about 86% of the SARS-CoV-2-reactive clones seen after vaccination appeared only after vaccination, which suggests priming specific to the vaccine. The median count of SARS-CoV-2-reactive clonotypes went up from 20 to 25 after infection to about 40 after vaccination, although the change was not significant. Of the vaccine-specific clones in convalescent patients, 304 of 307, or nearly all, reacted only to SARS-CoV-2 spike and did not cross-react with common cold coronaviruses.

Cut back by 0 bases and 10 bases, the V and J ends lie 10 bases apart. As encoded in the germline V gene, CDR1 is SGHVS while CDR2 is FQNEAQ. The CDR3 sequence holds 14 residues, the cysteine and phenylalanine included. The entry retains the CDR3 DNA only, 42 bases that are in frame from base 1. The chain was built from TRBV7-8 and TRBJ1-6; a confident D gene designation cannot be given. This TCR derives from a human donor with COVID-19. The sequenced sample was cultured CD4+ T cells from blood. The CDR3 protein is CASSLARAGSPLHF. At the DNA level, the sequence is TGTGCCAGCAGCTTAGCAAGGGCTGGCTCACCCCTCCACTTT. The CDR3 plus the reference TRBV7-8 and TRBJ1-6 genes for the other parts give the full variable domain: GAGVSQSPRYKVAKRGQDVALRCDPISGHVSLFWYQQALGQGPEFLTYFQNEAQLDKSGLPSDRFFAERPEGSVSTLKIQRTQQEDSAVYLCASSLARAGSPLHFGNGTRLTVT.